One sample yielded the 20 T cell receptor beta chains listed below, sequenced in a study of PD-1 blockade in classical Hodgkin lymphoma. The protocol was immunoSEQ multiplex PCR, while the TCRdb copy is restricted to in-frame clones and leaves out a portion. Found here are approximately 50,000 clones, over 60% of them singletons; the top ten hold over 13%. Every patient was affected by relapse after autologous stem cell transplantation, while exposure to brentuximab vedotin was not uniform. The input for sequencing was peripheral blood mononuclear cells (PBMCs), taken before the second cycle of nivolumab. Receptors originate from a human donor with classical Hodgkin lymphoma.

V gene TRBV5-5 combines with J gene TRBJ2-7; possible D gene TRBD1, 6 bases. This CDR3 has 13 amino acids. The germline gives CDR1 SGHKS, CDR2 YYEKEE (reference sequence). Trimming took 3 bases from V and 5 from J, leaving 12 bases between them. CDR3 sequence reads: CASSWNRAHEQYF. The CDR3 region has the DNA TGTGCCAGCAGCTGGAACAGGGCCCACGAGCAGTACTTC. Together with reference TRBV5-5 and TRBJ2-7, the CDR3 gives the full variable domain: DAGVTQSPTHLIKTRGQQVTLRCSPISGHKSVSWYQQVLGQGPQFIFQYYEKEERGRGNFPDRFSARQFPNYSSELNVNALLLGDSALYLCASSWNRAHEQYFGPGTRLTVT.

V gene TRBV11-2 combines with J gene TRBJ1-5; unclear D gene. The germline gives CDR1 SGHAT, CDR2 FQNNGV. This CDR3 contains 14 residues. With 2 bases removed from V and 1 base from J, the gap between germline ends came to 6 bases. CDR3: CASSLKGSNQPQHF. The CDR3 nucleotides are TGTGCCAGCAGCTTAAAAGGAAGCAATCAGCCCCAGCATTTT.

This clone has just one count. The rearrangement links TRBV19 to TRBJ2-7; 7 bases line up with TRBD2. Germline values: CDR1 LNHDA, CDR2 SQIVND (reference sequence). V shed 5 bases and J 6 bases; nucleotides not matched to a gene: 10. The CDR3 has 14 amino acids. CDR3 bases: TGTGCCAGTAGTCCCCGGGGGGTACCGGGCGAGCAGTACTTC. Translating gives CASSPRGVPGEQYF.

This clone came up a few times. This sample includes further DNA sequences coding for the same CDR3. This chain links TRBV19 with TRBJ2-7, with 10 bases aligning to TRBD2. The germline gives CDR1 LNHDA, CDR2 SQIVND (reference sequence). There are 16 residues in the CDR3. V trimming: 0 bases; J trimming: 3 bases; junction bases outside the gene matches: 5. The CDR3 loop is CASSIELTSGIYEQYF. The CDR3 region has the DNA TGTGCCAGTAGTATAGAGCTAACTAGCGGGATCTACGAGCAGTACTTC.

V is TRBV5-1 and J is TRBJ2-1; 11 nucleotides align to TRBD2. The CDR3 runs 15 residues. CDR1 and CDR2 (germline): SGHRS, YFSETQ. Trimming at V came to 4 bases and at J to 3 bases, leaving 3 bases not matched to a gene. The CDR3 DNA reads as TGCGCCAGCAGCCTACTAGCGGGGGACTACAATGAGCAGTTCTTC. Translated, it gives CASSLLAGDYNEQFF.

In regard to this clone: The same CDR3 can be traced to other DNA sequences in this sample. This chain links TRBV7-6 with TRBJ2-7, with 7 nucleotides matching TRBD1. Losses at the gene ends were 5 bases for V and 2 bases for J; bases not matched to a gene: 3. The CDR3 extends over 13 amino acids. CDR1 is SGHVS and CDR2 is FNYEAQ in the germline V gene. CDR3 DNA: TGTGCCAGCAGCCGCGACAGGGCCTACGAGCAGTACTTC. Its translation is CASSRDRAYEQYF.

The chain carries TRBV5-5 and TRBJ1-1; 9 bases fit TRBD1. CDR1 and CDR2 from the germline V gene are SGHKS and YYEKEE (reference sequence). J gave up 4 bases and V 5 bases, and 6 bases lay outside the gene matches. This CDR3 is 14 amino acids long. As DNA, the CDR3 is TGTGCCAGCAGTCAGGGACAGGGCGGCACTGAAGCTTTCTTT. Protein sequence: CASSQGQGGTEAFF.

The chain joins TRBV7-2 to TRBJ1-3; a possible D gene is TRBD1 (5 bases). The V gene lost 2 bases and the J gene lost 4 bases, with 18 bases spanning the gap. CDR3 length: 17 residues. Germline CDR1 reads SGHTA; CDR2 reads FQGNSA. This CDR3 is CASSLSYRAQGGNTIYF. As DNA, the CDR3 is TGTGCCAGCAGCTTAAGTTATCGTGCCCAGGGCGGAAACACCATATATTTT.

The chain has TRBV27 and TRBJ2-3; D call uncertain. This CDR3 region has 13 residues. The germline gives CDR1 MNHEY, CDR2 SMNVEV (reference sequence). V lost 5 bases, J lost 5 bases, and 11 bases lay in between. The CDR3 protein is CASSPRTRDTQYF. DNA for the CDR3: TGTGCCAGCAGTCCAAGGACGCGAGATACGCAGTATTTT.

J is TRBJ1-5 and V is TRBV28; 7 positions agree with TRBD1. This CDR3 region has 16 residues. V gave up 4 bases and J gave up 1 base; unmatched junction bases: 7. Germline lookup yields CDR1 MDHEN and CDR2 SYDVKM. The CDR3, as DNA: TGTGCCAGCAGTTCGACCGGGACAGTAAGCAATCAGCCCCAGCATTTT. Its protein is CASSSTGTVSNQPQHF.

The genes are TRBV6-1 and TRBJ2-7; unclear D gene. This CDR3 spans 12 amino acids. Germline CDR1 MNHNS, CDR2 SASEGT. V lost 6 bases and J lost 7, with 13 bases in between. The CDR3, as DNA: TGTGCCAGCAGCCCATCAGGATGGGAGCAGTACTTC. Translated: CASSPSGWEQYF.

The gene calls are TRBV9 and TRBJ2-7; D is possibly TRBD1 (6 bases). Germline V gene data show CDR1 as SGDLS and CDR2 as YYNGEE. The length of the CDR3 is 13 residues. Trimming stripped 8 bases from V and 5 bases from J, with 17 bases between. In DNA, the CDR3 is TGTGCCAGAGGCCACAGGGCAATAAACGAGCAGTACTTC. Its translation is CARGHRAINEQYF.

V usage is TRBV11-2 and J usage is TRBJ2-7; no clear D gene. Between the trimmed V and J ends, which lost 2 bases and 3 bases, there was a span of 14 bases. The CDR3 runs 15 residues. Germline V gene lookup returns CDR1 SGHAT and CDR2 FQNNGV. The CDR3 DNA reads TGTGCCAGCAGCTTAAGGCGCACTATCGACTACGAGCAGTACTTC. Its protein is CASSLRRTIDYEQYF.

The chain combines TRBV6-6 with TRBJ1-1, with 11 bases fitting TRBD1. The CDR3 has 15 amino acids. Germline lookup yields CDR1 MNHNY and CDR2 SVGAGI (reference sequence). With V trimmed by 5 bases and J by 4 bases, 6 bases remained unmatched. The CDR3 here is CASSRGGTGGTEAFF. For the CDR3, the DNA is TGTGCCAGCAGTCGAGGAGGGACAGGGGGCACTGAAGCTTTCTTT.

The CDR3 here is CASSFLQGGQYF. The CDR3 DNA follows: TGTGCCAGCAGCTTCCTCCAGGGAGGGCAGTACTTC. The chain joins TRBV7-9 to TRBJ2-7, with D possibly TRBD2 on 6 matching bases. Trimming left V 3 bases short and J 9 bases short, with 12 bases between. The CDR3 is 12 amino acids. Germline V CDR1 and CDR2: SEHNR, FQNEAQ (reference sequence).

The table lists this clone with a count of one. This chain joins TRBV7-2 and TRBJ1-4; TRBD1 is a possible D gene (6 bases). The germline V gene encodes CDR1 SGHTA and CDR2 FQGNSA. Trimming removed 1 base at V and 8 bases at J, with 14 bases between. This CDR3 has 15 residues. Written as DNA, the CDR3 is TGTGCCAGCAGCTTAGTATCGGGGGGCGGCGAAAAACTGTTTTTT. Protein sequence: CASSLVSGGGEKLFF.

The J gene is TRBJ2-2, the V gene TRBV6-1; possible D gene TRBD2, 6 bases. Germline values: CDR1 MNHNS, CDR2 SASEGT. The V end lost 1 base, the J end lost 13 bases, and 16 bases lay between the germline ends. This CDR3 is 14 amino acids long. The CDR3 loop is CASSEVDTWRGLFF. CDR3 in DNA: TGTGCCAGCAGTGAAGTGGATACCTGGCGGGGGCTGTTTTTT.

A few counts support this clone. This sample also contains other DNA sequences that code for the same CDR3. V is TRBV7-9 and J is TRBJ2-7, with D perhaps matching TRBD2 (6 bases). This CDR3 spans 15 amino acids. Germline V lookup: CDR1 SEHNR, CDR2 FQNEAQ (reference sequence). V dropped 1 base and J dropped 1 base, with 11 bases sitting between them. CDR3 amino acids: CASSLGAGSSYEQYF. The DNA of the CDR3 is TGTGCCAGCAGCTTAGGGGCGGGATCTTCCTACGAGCAGTACTTC.

V usage is TRBV27 and J usage is TRBJ1-2; D is unresolved. This CDR3 comprises 14 residues. In germline, CDR1 is MNHEY, CDR2 SMNVEV (reference sequence). The V and J ends lost 5 bases and 8 bases respectively, with 18 bases between them. The CDR3 spells CASSAPASRAGYTF. The CDR3, as DNA: TGTGCCAGCAGTGCCCCGGCCTCTCGGGCGGGCTACACCTTC.

This chain uses TRBV2 with TRBJ2-2; TRBD2 is a possible D gene (6 bases). CDR3 length: 13 residues. V was shortened by 7 bases and J by 6 bases, with 12 bases between the two germline ends. Germline CDR1 reads SNHLY; CDR2 reads FYNNEI. As DNA, the CDR3 is TGTGCCAGCAACCAGCGCGGGGCCGGGGAGCTGTTTTTT. Translation gives CASNQRGAGELFF.